This entry is about one TCR beta chain. TCRdb's table, derived via immunoSEQ multiplex PCR, lists solely in-frame clones and lacks some. This table holds around 80,000 clones, 80% to 90% found once. The data stem from a study of blood T cell repertoires in COVID-19. The germline V gene encodes CDR1 LGHNA and CDR2 YSLEER. The CDR3 extends over 15 amino acids. Trimming took 3 bases from V and 7 from J; bases not matched to a gene: 8. The chain is built from TRBV4-3 and TRBJ2-5; 10 positions agree with TRBD1. The TCR originated in a woman aged 80 or older with active or convalescent COVID-19. Input material: peripheral blood. CDR3 sequence (DNA): TGCGCCAGCAGCCAGAGAGGACAGGGGGAGGTGACCCAGTACTTC. Its protein product is CASSQRGQGEVTQYF.